Listed below are T cell receptor beta chains from one sample, sequenced in a study of shared clonotypes between healthy human individuals. The data were produced by immunoSEQ multiplex PCR, yet TCRdb's version contains in-frame clones alone and is incomplete. In the table there are around 1,900,000 clones, approximately 92% of which are singletons. The source material was naive CD8+ T cells from PBMCs. The receptors stem from a young man in good health. Some clones in this sample may be carry-over from other donors' samples. Both conserved end residues are part of each CDR3. The D gene is left open where the match is weak. Clone size is given for some rows only: seen once, a few or many times, or a class if the clone is expanded.

len	abundance	v_gene	d_gene	j_gene	CDR3nt	CDR3aa
15	.	TRBV27	.	TRBJ2-2	TGTGCCAGCAGTGTGCAGGGAGCTCGCCGCGGGGAGCTGTTTTTT	CASSVQGARRGELFF
15	.	TRBV7-9	.	TRBJ2-2	TGTGCCAGCAGCTCGATGGGGGGAAACACCGGGGAGCTGTTTTTT	CASSSMGGNTGELFF
15	.	TRBV4-1	TRBD1	TRBJ2-7	TGCGCCAGCAGCCTCGGCACAGGGGTTGACTACGAGCAGTACTTC	CASSLGTGVDYEQYF
15	once	TRBV5-4	TRBD2	TRBJ2-7	TGTGCCAGCAGCTTAAAGCGGGAGATAGAGGACGAGCAGTACTTC	CASSLKREIEDEQYF
16	.	TRBV5-6	.	TRBJ2-7	TGTGCCAGCAGCTTGAATTACTTGGAAGGGAGGTACGAGCAGTACTTC	CASSLNYLEGRYEQYF
18	.	TRBV9	TRBD1	TRBJ2-6	TGTGCCAGCAGCGAGTACTCACAGGGGGCGGCTGGGGCCAACGTCCTGACTTTC	CASSEYSQGAAGANVLTF
15	.	TRBV2	.	TRBJ1-5	TGTGCCAGCAGTGGGGCTCAGGGAGGCAATCAGCCCCAGCATTTT	CASSGAQGGNQPQHF
15	.	TRBV2	TRBD2	TRBJ2-3	TGTGCCAGCAGTGATGGGGCTAGCGGTGGAGATACGCAGTATTTT	CASSDGASGGDTQYF
17	.	TRBV6-4	TRBD2	TRBJ2-1	TGTGCCAGCAGTGAAGGTTTCGGGGGACTAGCGGGAGGAGAGCAGTTCTTC	CASSEGFGGLAGGEQFF
16	.	TRBV19	TRBD1	TRBJ2-7	TGTGCCAGTAGGGATGCCCAACAGGGGACAGGGAACGAGCAGTACTTC	CASRDAQQGTGNEQYF
18	.	TRBV11-2	.	TRBJ1-1	TGTGCCAGCAGCTTAGTAGGGACAATCTTTTATGGGAACACTGAAGCTTTCTTT	CASSLVGTIFYGNTEAFF
13	.	TRBV28	.	TRBJ2-5	TGTGCCAGCAGTTTACGTGGAATGGAGACCCAGTACTTC	CASSLRGMETQYF
14	.	TRBV25-1	TRBD1	TRBJ1-4	TGTGCCAGCAGCCTAGACAGGGGTGGCGAAAAACTGTTTTTT	CASSLDRGGEKLFF
16	few	TRBV13	TRBD1	TRBJ1-1	TGTGCCAGCAGCTCCTCCGGGACAGGGGTCGACACTGAAGCTTTCTTT	CASSSSGTGVDTEAFF
16	.	TRBV7-9	.	TRBJ2-2	TGTGCCAGCAGCCCATTCGGGCAGTCGAACACCGGGGAGCTGTTTTTT	CASSPFGQSNTGELFF
14	once	TRBV6-5	.	TRBJ1-1	TGTGCCAGCAGACCGGGACTTCTGAACACTGAAGCTTTCTTT	CASRPGLLNTEAFF
15	once	TRBV15	TRBD1	TRBJ1-2	TGTGCCACCAGCGTTGACAGGGGGCACTACTATGGCTACACCTTC	CATSVDRGHYYGYTF
17	.	TRBV9	TRBD1	TRBJ1-3	TGTGCCAGCAGCCCCCGGGACAGGGGAATCTCCGGAAACACCATATATTTT	CASSPRDRGISGNTIYF
15	.	TRBV16	.	TRBJ2-7	TGTGCCAGCAGCCAATTTGAGGGAGTGGCTTACGAGCAGTACTTC	CASSQFEGVAYEQYF
14	.	TRBV4-3	TRBD1	TRBJ2-7	TGCGCCAGCAGCCAATATACAGGGGTCTACGAGCAGTACTTC	CASSQYTGVYEQYF
12	.	TRBV7-8	.	TRBJ2-7	TGTGCCAGCAGCTTACCCAGGGGCGAGCAGTACTTC	CASSLPRGEQYF
16	.	TRBV6-6	TRBD1	TRBJ1-1	TGTGCCAGCAGTTACGAGGACAGGGTAGTTGACACTGAAGCTTTCTTT	CASSYEDRVVDTEAFF
14	.	TRBV9	TRBD2	TRBJ2-7	TGTGCCAGCAGCGTAGAGGGACTAGGGGACGAGCAGTACTTC	CASSVEGLGDEQYF
15	.	TRBV9	TRBD1	TRBJ2-3	TGTGCCAGCAGCGCCGGACAGGGGGCCGCAGATACGCAGTATTTT	CASSAGQGAADTQYF
15	.	TRBV25-1	.	TRBJ1-3	TGTGCCAGCAGTGATTCGGACAGTATTGGAAACACCATATATTTT	CASSDSDSIGNTIYF
16	.	TRBV13	.	TRBJ2-2	TGTGCCAGCAGCGAGGAGAGGGGCTTGAACACCGGGGAGCTGTTTTTT	CASSEERGLNTGELFF
15	.	TRBV10-3	TRBD2	TRBJ2-7	TGTGCCATCAGTGACATGACTAGCGGGAGTGGCGAGCAGTACTTC	CAISDMTSGSGEQYF
12	.	TRBV28	TRBD1	TRBJ1-3	TGTGCCAGCAGCGAAAGGGACAGCCACCGGAATTTT	CASSERDSHRNF
11	.	TRBV28	.	TRBJ2-7	TGTGCCAGCAGTTTTTGGCGCGAGCAGTACTTC	CASSFWREQYF
14	.	TRBV6-5	.	TRBJ1-4	TGTGCCAGCCCCCGAGGCCTCGCGGGGGAAAAACTGTTTTTT	CASPRGLAGEKLFF
15	.	TRBV29-1	.	TRBJ2-1	TGCAGCGTTGAAGATCGACCGAGCTCCTACAATGAGCAGTTCTTC	CSVEDRPSSYNEQFF
15	.	TRBV15	TRBD2	TRBJ2-7	TGTGCCACCAGTAGCGGGGGTGAAGGGTGGTACGAGCAGTACTTC	CATSSGGEGWYEQYF
13	.	TRBV10-1	.	TRBJ2-2	TGCGCCAGCAGTGAGTTGCGCACCGGGGAGCTGTTTTTT	CASSELRTGELFF
15	.	TRBV4-1	.	TRBJ1-5	TGCGCCAGCAGCCAAGGATACAGGGCAGGGCAGCCCCAGCATTTT	CASSQGYRAGQPQHF
15	.	TRBV5-1	TRBD1	TRBJ2-7	TGCGCCAGCAGCTTGCGGCCGGGACAGGGAGACGAGCAGTACTTC	CASSLRPGQGDEQYF
13	.	TRBV29-1	TRBD2	TRBJ2-7	TGCAGCGTGTCGGGAGGGAGCTCCTACGAGCAGTACTTC	CSVSGGSSYEQYF
16	.	TRBV9	.	TRBJ1-1	TGTGCCAGCAGCGTAAACGCTCTGCGTCCCGATTTGGGGGCTTTCTTT	CASSVNALRPDLGAFF
14	.	TRBV6-1	.	TRBJ1-2	TGTGCCAGCAGTGAATATCTACCTAACTATGGCTACACCTTC	CASSEYLPNYGYTF
20	.	TRBV15	.	TRBJ1-3	TGTGCCACCAGCAGAGAATCACAGGAGTTCGGGTATTTTTCTGGAAACACCATATATTTT	CATSRESQEFGYFSGNTIYF
16	.	TRBV27	.	TRBJ2-7	TGTGCCAGCACTCCCTCTGTTGGGACTGCCTCCTACGAGCAGTACTTC	CASTPSVGTASYEQYF
12	.	TRBV19	.	TRBJ2-7	TGTGCCTGTCAAGGGCCCCCCTACGAGCAGTACTTC	CACQGPPYEQYF
15	.	TRBV28	.	TRBJ2-3	TGTGCCAGCAACGAAGGACAGACTCGCACAGATACGCAGTATTTT	CASNEGQTRTDTQYF
15	.	TRBV6-6	.	TRBJ1-5	TGTGCCAGCAGCCCGGGTGGGTCGAGCAATCAGCCCCAGCATTTT	CASSPGGSSNQPQHF
17	.	TRBV7-9	.	TRBJ1-6	TGTGCCAGCAGCTACTTGGGGGAGGGAGGGCAAAATTCACCCCTCCACTTT	CASSYLGEGGQNSPLHF